What follows are 17 T cell receptor beta chains derived from one specimen sequenced in a study of radiotherapy plus CTLA-4 blockade in lung cancer. Profiled with immunoSEQ multiplex PCR; TCRdb holds only in-frame clones, not every one. The sample yields some 50,000 clones, 70% to 80% seen once. Sequences were derived from peripheral blood, sampled from a patient treated with radiotherapy plus ipilimumab. These receptors were taken from a human donor with non-small cell lung cancer who had stable disease on radiotherapy plus ipilimumab.

This clone rates as medium-sized (0.01 to 0.1%). This CDR3 is CASSQLGTGRIEKLFF. The CDR3 DNA follows: TGTGCCAGCAGCCAGCTAGGGACAGGGAGGATTGAAAAACTGTTTTTT. V gene TRBV4-2 combines with J gene TRBJ1-4; 9 bases fit TRBD1. V shed 3 bases, J shed 7 bases, and the junction held 9 bases outside the gene matches. The CDR3 has 16 amino acids. Germline V gives CDR1 LGHNA, CDR2 YNFKEQ.

This rearrangement joins TRBV29-1 to TRBJ1-1; the D is unclear. The length of the CDR3 is 10 residues. Germline V CDR1 and CDR2: SQVTM, ANQGSEA. Trimming removed 5 bases from V and 1 base from J, with 2 bases in between. The CDR3 spells CSVKNTEAFF. The CDR3 nucleotides are TGCAGCGTTAAGAACACTGAAGCTTTCTTT. The complete variable domain, with remaining parts taken from reference TRBV29-1 and TRBJ1-1, reads SAVISQKPSRDICQRGTSLTIQCQVDSQVTMMFWYRQQPGQSLTLIATANQGSEATYESGFVIDKFPISRPNLTFSTLTVSNMSPEDSSIYLCSVKNTEAFFGQGTRLTVV.

The chain links TRBV19 to TRBJ2-1; 12 bases line up with TRBD2. Losses at the gene ends were 4 bases for V and 7 bases for J; bases not matched to a gene: 5. The CDR3 sequence is 15 residues long. Germline V gives CDR1 LNHDA, CDR2 SQIVND (reference sequence). CDR3 residues: CASSTTSGGRNEQFF. In DNA, the CDR3 is TGTGCCAGTAGTACGACTAGCGGGGGCAGAAATGAGCAGTTCTTC. The entire variable domain, with the rest obtained from reference TRBV19 and TRBJ2-1, is as follows: DGGITQSPKYLFRKEGQNVTLSCEQNLNHDAMYWYRQDPGQGLRLIYYSQIVNDFQKGDIAEGYSVSREKKESFPLTVTSAQKNPTAFYLCASSTTSGGRNEQFFGPGTRLTVL.

This clone has a handful of counts. J is TRBJ1-3 and V is TRBV4-3, with D unresolved. V was clipped by 4 bases and J by 3 bases, with 10 bases between them. The CDR3 has 14 residues. The germline gives CDR1 LGHNA, CDR2 YSLEER. The CDR3 DNA sequence: TGCGCCAGCAGCCCTCGGACGGATGGAAACACCATATATTTT. This encodes CASSPRTDGNTIYF.

The chain uses TRBV6-1 and TRBJ1-2, with 10 bases lining up with TRBD1. J was trimmed by 0 bases and V by 3 bases; bases with no gene match: 1. This CDR3 has 15 amino acids. Germline CDR1 MNHNS, CDR2 SASEGT. DNA for the CDR3: TGTGCCAGCAGTGACGGGACAGGGGCTAACTATGGCTACACCTTC. Translation: CASSDGTGANYGYTF.

The gene calls are TRBV15 and TRBJ1-5; possible D gene TRBD1, 5 bases. The germline V gene encodes CDR1 LNHNV and CDR2 YYDKDF (reference sequence). The CDR3 is 12 residues long. V lost 3 bases and J 6 bases, leaving 6 bases between the germline ends. The CDR3: CATSSGGQPQHF. For the CDR3, the DNA is TGTGCCACCAGCAGCGGGGGTCAGCCCCAGCATTTT.

This clone came up once. Written as DNA, the CDR3 is TGTGCCAGCAGTGTAACAGGGGGTTATGGCTACACCTTC. Its translation is CASSVTGGYGYTF. This chain joins TRBV2 and TRBJ1-2, with 8 bases aligning to TRBD1. The germline gives CDR1 SNHLY, CDR2 FYNNEI. The CDR3 extends over 13 amino acids. The junction had 3 bases not matched to a gene; V was cut back by 4 bases and J by 5 bases. Complete variable domain (other parts from reference TRBV2 and TRBJ1-2): EPEVTQTPSHQVTQMGQEVILRCVPISNHLYFYWYRQILGQKVEFLVSFYNNEISEKSEIFDDQFSVERPDGSNFTLKIRSTKLEDSAMYFCASSVTGGYGYTFGSGTRLTVV.

The V call is TRBV9, the J call TRBJ1-2; D perhaps matches TRBD1 (5 bases). V dropped 0 bases and J dropped 8 bases, with 8 bases sitting between them. Germline loops: CDR1 SGDLS, CDR2 YYNGEE. There are 12 residues in the CDR3. CDR3 nucleotides: TGTGCCAGCAGCGTAGGAGGGGACGGCTACACCTTC. Protein product: CASSVGGDGYTF.

This rearrangement joins TRBV11-3 to TRBJ1-1; D uncertain. This CDR3 is 12 amino acids long. The V gene's germline CDR1 is SGHNT and CDR2 YENEEA. V was shortened by 4 bases and J by 2 bases, with 5 bases between the two germline ends. Here the CDR3 DNA reads TGTGCCAGCAGCTCTTCTAACACTGAAGCTTTCTTT. As protein: CASSSSNTEAFF.

The J gene is TRBJ2-2, the V gene TRBV6-1; 7 bases map to TRBD2. The V gene end was trimmed by 5 bases and the J gene end by 6 bases; junction bases not matched to a gene: 6. Germline V gene data show CDR1 as MNHNS and CDR2 as SASEGT. The CDR3 runs 14 residues. The CDR3 sequence: CASSSRRGAGELFF. The DNA for the CDR3 is TGTGCCAGCAGTTCCCGCCGGGGGGCCGGGGAGCTGTTTTTT.

This chain uses TRBV5-8 with TRBJ1-1; 9 bases match TRBD1. This CDR3 has 14 amino acids. Germline V gene lookup returns CDR1 SGHTS and CDR2 YDEGEE. After removal of 5 bases from V and 4 bases from J, the junction contained 6 bases not matched to a gene. The CDR3 bases are TGTGCCAGCAGGGACCGGACAGGGGCCACTGAAGCTTTCTTT. It translates to CASRDRTGATEAFF.

In nucleotides, the CDR3 is TGTGCCATCAGTGAGCCAGGCGGAACCTACGAGCAGTACTTC. Translation gives CAISEPGGTYEQYF. The J gene is TRBJ2-7, the V gene TRBV10-3; D is undetermined. V was shortened by 2 bases and J by 2 bases, with 10 bases between the two germline ends. Germline CDR1 reads ENHRY; CDR2 reads SYGVKD. The CDR3 runs 14 residues.

The rearrangement joins TRBV7-8 to TRBJ1-2; tentative D call: TRBD1 (5 bases). The V gene's germline CDR1 is SGHVS and CDR2 FQNEAQ. This CDR3 is built from 14 residues. Trimming pared 3 bases from V and 3 bases from J, leaving 11 bases between. CDR3: CASSLGGKDYGYTF. CDR3 sequence (DNA): TGTGCCAGCAGCTTGGGGGGGAAAGACTATGGCTACACCTTC. The full variable domain, in which reference TRBV7-8 and TRBJ1-2 provide the parts outside the CDR3, is GAGVSQSPRYKVAKRGQDVALRCDPISGHVSLFWYQQALGQGPEFLTYFQNEAQLDKSGLPSDRFFAERPEGSVSTLKIQRTQQEDSAVYLCASSLGGKDYGYTFGSGTRLTVV.

V is TRBV28 and J is TRBJ1-2; possibly TRBD1 for D (5 bases). Germline CDR1 MDHEN, CDR2 SYDVKM. The CDR3 length is 11 residues. Trimming removed 8 bases at V and 9 bases at J, with 13 bases between. This chain's CDR3 is CASGAGTRYTF. The CDR3 DNA reads as TGTGCCAGCGGGGCAGGGACCCGCTACACCTTC.

In the case of this clone: The sample contains more than one DNA sequence encoding this CDR3. The J gene is TRBJ1-3, the V gene TRBV27; the match to TRBD1 covers 8 bases. The V gene end was trimmed by 4 bases and the J gene end by 4 bases; junction bases not matched to a gene: 3. The CDR3 totals 14 residues. Germline CDR1 reads MNHEY; CDR2 reads SMNVEV (reference sequence). The CDR3 nucleotides read TGTGCCAGCAGTTCCAGGGGGCGAGGAAACACCATATATTTT. Translating gives CASSSRGRGNTIYF.

This clone was seen a single time. This chain joins TRBV30 and TRBJ1-1; weak D call: TRBD1 (5 bases). CDR1 and CDR2 from the germline V gene are GTSNPN and SVGIG (reference sequence). V was cut by 3 bases and J by 4 bases, with 18 bases left in between. The CDR3 is made up of 15 amino acids. The CDR3 region is CAWRGEGLWSTEAFF. For the CDR3, the DNA is TGTGCCTGGAGGGGGGAGGGGTTATGGAGCACTGAAGCTTTCTTT.

In DNA form, the CDR3 reads TGTGCCAGTAGTATGAGGGAGACTGCAACTAATGAAAAACTGTTTTTT. It encodes CASSMRETATNEKLFF. The rearrangement uses TRBV19 and TRBJ1-4; the D is unclear. The CDR3 spans 16 residues. CDR1 is LNHDA, CDR2 SQIVND, per germline (reference sequence). The ends were cut back, 3 bases at V and 0 bases at J, with 11 bases in the middle.